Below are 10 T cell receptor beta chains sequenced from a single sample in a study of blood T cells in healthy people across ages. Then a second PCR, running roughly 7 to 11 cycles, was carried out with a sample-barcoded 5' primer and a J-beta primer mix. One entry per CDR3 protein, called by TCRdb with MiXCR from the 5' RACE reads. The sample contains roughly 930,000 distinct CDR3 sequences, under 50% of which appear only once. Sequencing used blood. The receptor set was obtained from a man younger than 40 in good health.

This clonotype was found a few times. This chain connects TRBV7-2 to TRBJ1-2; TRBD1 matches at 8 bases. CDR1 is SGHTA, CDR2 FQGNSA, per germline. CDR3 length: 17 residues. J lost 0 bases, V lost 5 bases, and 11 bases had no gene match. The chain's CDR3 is CASSGHRRDRSNYGYTF. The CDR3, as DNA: TGTGCCAGCAGCGGCCACAGGCGGGACAGGTCTAACTATGGCTACACCTTC.

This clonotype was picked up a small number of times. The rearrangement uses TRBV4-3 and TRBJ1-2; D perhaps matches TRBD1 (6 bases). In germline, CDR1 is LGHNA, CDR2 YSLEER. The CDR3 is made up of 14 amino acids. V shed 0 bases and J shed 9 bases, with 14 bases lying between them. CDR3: CASSQDRGALSYTF. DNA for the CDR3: TGCGCCAGCAGCCAAGATCGGGGGGCTCTCAGCTACACCTTC.

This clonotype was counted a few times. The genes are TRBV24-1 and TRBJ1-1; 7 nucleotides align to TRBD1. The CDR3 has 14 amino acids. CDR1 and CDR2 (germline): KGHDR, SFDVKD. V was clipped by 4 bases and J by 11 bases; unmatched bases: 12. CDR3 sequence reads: CATSENRGRGRAFF. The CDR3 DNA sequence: TGTGCCACCAGTGAGAACAGGGGCCGAGGTAGGGCTTTCTTT.

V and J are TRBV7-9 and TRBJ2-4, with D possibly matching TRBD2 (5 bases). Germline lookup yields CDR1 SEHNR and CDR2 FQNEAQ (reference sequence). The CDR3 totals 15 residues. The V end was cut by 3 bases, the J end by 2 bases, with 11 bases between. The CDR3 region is CASSLPGSTKNIQYF. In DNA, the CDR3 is TGTGCCAGCAGCTTGCCGGGGTCTACCAAAAACATTCAGTACTTC.

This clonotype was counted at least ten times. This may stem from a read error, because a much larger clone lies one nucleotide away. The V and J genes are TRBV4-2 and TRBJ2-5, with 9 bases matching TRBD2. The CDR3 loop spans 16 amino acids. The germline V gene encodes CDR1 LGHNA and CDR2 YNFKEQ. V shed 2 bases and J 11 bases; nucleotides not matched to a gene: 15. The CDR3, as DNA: TGTGCCAGCAGCCAAAATGGCGGGGGGGCTTTTGGTGAGCAGTACTTC. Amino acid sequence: CASSQNGGGAFGEQYF.

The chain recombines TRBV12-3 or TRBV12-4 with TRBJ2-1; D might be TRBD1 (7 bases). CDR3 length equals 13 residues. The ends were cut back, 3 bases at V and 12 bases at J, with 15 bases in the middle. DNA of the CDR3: TGTGCCAGCAGTTTGCTCAGGGGGGTTGTGCAGTTCTTC. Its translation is CASSLLRGVVQFF.

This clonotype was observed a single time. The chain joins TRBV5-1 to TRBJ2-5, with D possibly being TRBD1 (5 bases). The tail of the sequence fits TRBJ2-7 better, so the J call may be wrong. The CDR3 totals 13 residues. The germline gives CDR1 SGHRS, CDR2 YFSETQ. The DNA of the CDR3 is TGCGCCAGTAGAGAGGCAGGGTTGAACGAGCAGTACTTC. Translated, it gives CASREAGLNEQYF.

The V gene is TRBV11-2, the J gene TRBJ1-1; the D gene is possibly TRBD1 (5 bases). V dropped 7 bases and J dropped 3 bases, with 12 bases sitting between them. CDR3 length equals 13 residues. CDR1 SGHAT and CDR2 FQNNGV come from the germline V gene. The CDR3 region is CASTLGRHTEAFF. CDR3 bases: TGTGCCAGCACCTTGGGACGGCACACTGAAGCTTTCTTT.

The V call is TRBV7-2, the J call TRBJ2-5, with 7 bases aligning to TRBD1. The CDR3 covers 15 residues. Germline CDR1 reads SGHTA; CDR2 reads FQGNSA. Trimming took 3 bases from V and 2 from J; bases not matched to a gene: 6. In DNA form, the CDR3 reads TGTGCCAGCAGCTTGCTCGGGACAGATCAAGAGACCCAGTACTTC. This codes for CASSLLGTDQETQYF.

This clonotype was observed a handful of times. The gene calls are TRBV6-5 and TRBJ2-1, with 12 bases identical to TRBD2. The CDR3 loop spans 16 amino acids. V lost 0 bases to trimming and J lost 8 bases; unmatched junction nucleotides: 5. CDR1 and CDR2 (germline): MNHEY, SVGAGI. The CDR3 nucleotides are TGTGCCAGCAGTTACTCGAAACTAGCGGGGGGCCATGAGCAGTTCTTC. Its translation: CASSYSKLAGGHEQFF.